The 15 T cell receptor beta chains reported below all come from one sample, sequenced in a study of read filtering for tumor transcriptome and immune sequencing. This library used about 400 ng RNA and molecular barcoded adaptors spanning alpha/delta and beta/gamma chains. One entry per CDR3 protein, called by TCRdb with MiXCR from the reads. Found here are roughly 82,000 distinct CDR3 sequences, 9% to 15% of them singletons; the top ten hold about 15%. Sequencing used a population of CD138-negative cells sorted from bone marrow. These receptors all stem from a donor aged 40 or older with multiple myeloma.

This clonotype was counted at least ten times. The chain links TRBV11-2 to TRBJ1-4; no firm D call. Trimming took 1 base from V and 5 from J, leaving 5 bases between them. CDR3 length: 13 amino acids. The germline gives CDR1 SGHAT, CDR2 FQNNGV. The CDR3, as DNA: TGTGCCAGCAGCTTAGCTAGGAATGAAAAACTGTTTTTT. Amino acids: CASSLARNEKLFF.

This clonotype came up many times. The chain employs TRBV28 and TRBJ1-2; the match to TRBD1 covers 10 bases. V shed 5 bases, J shed 8 bases, and the junction held 14 bases outside the gene matches. The length of the CDR3 is 16 residues. Germline loops: CDR1 MDHEN, CDR2 SYDVKM. CDR3 sequence (DNA): TGTGCCAGCAGTCGTGCTTCCGGGACAGGGGCGGTCGGCTACACCTTC. This codes for CASSRASGTGAVGYTF.

Comment on this clonotype: One base away lies a much larger clone, so this may be a sequencing read error. The CDR3 region is CATQEAGTPYNEQSF. Here the CDR3 DNA reads TGTGCCACCCAGGAGGCGGGGACACCATACAATGAGCAGTCCTTC. The rearrangement links TRBV28 to TRBJ2-1; either TRBD1 or TRBD2 may fit D (6 bases each). From germline, CDR1 is MDHEN and CDR2 SYDVKM. The CDR3 loop spans 15 amino acids.

This clonotype came up many times. The V gene is TRBV3-1, the J gene TRBJ2-3, with 11 positions matching TRBD2. The CDR3 totals 17 residues. Trimming removed 4 bases from V and 8 bases from J; junction bases left unmatched: 14. The germline V gene encodes CDR1 LGHDT and CDR2 YNNKEL (reference sequence). The CDR3 nucleotides read TGTGCCAGCAGCCTTTGGACTAGCGGGCCCTCGCGGGGTACGCAGTATTTT. As protein: CASSLWTSGPSRGTQYF.

V gene TRBV7-9 combines with J gene TRBJ1-3, with D maybe TRBD1 (5 bases). The V gene's germline CDR1 is SEHNR and CDR2 FQNEAQ (reference sequence). Trimming pared 5 bases from V and 0 bases from J, leaving 14 bases between. The CDR3 is made up of 16 amino acids. The CDR3 bases are TGTGCCAGCAGCAAAAGACAGACGAGCTCTGGAAACACCATATATTTT. Its translation is CASSKRQTSSGNTIYF.

This clonotype was observed at least ten times. The chain carries TRBV5-1 and TRBJ2-5; maybe TRBD1 (6 bases). The length of the CDR3 is 14 residues. V was clipped by 2 bases and J by 3 bases, with 11 bases between them. CDR1 is SGHRS and CDR2 is YFSETQ in the germline V gene. CDR3 nucleotides: TGCGCCAGCAGCTTCCGGGACACAAAAGAGACCCAGTACTTC. It is translated as CASSFRDTKETQYF.

This clonotype has at least ten counts. This chain links TRBV5-1 with TRBJ2-3; either TRBD1 or TRBD2 may fit D (5 bases each). Germline-derived CDR1 and CDR2 are SGHRS and YFSETQ. The ends were cut back, 2 bases at V and 6 bases at J, with 19 bases in the middle. The CDR3 loop spans 16 amino acids. For the CDR3, the DNA is TGCGCCAGCAGCTTTACCGGGACCCCAGGTTTGGATACGCAGTATTTT. As protein: CASSFTGTPGLDTQYF.

This clonotype was counted many times. The J gene is TRBJ1-1, the V gene TRBV28; D unresolved. The CDR3 totals 15 residues. Germline-derived CDR1 and CDR2 are MDHEN and SYDVKM. V lost 5 bases and J 0 bases, leaving 13 bases between the germline ends. Here the CDR3 reads CASSPRTLLNTEAFF. Here the CDR3 DNA reads TGTGCCAGCAGTCCTCGGACCCTCTTGAACACTGAAGCTTTCTTT. Filled out from reference TRBV28 and TRBJ1-1, the complete variable domain reads DVKVTQSSRYLVKRTGEKVFLECVQDMDHENMFWYRQDPGLGLRLIYFSYDVKMKEKGDIPEGYSVSREKKERFSLILESASTNQTSMYLCASSPRTLLNTEAFFGQGTRLTVV.

This clonotype was counted between two and nine times. This may be a read error: a much more frequent sequence differs by one nucleotide. V is TRBV19 and J is TRBJ2-7; 7 bases are shared with TRBD1. The CDR3 totals 15 residues. CDR1 LNHDA and CDR2 SQIVND come from the germline V gene (reference sequence). CDR3: CASSLRQGETYEQCF. The CDR3 coding sequence is TGTGCCAGTAGTCTGCGACAGGGAGAAACTTACGAGCAGTGCTTC.

This clonotype was seen at least ten times. V is TRBV4-1 and J is TRBJ2-1; 15 nucleotides match TRBD2. CDR3 length equals 21 residues. CDR1 MGHRA and CDR2 YSYEKL come from the germline V gene. V trimming: 5 bases; J trimming: 7 bases; junction bases outside the gene matches: 21. CDR3 nucleotide sequence: TGCGCCAGCAGCTGGACTAGCGGGAGGGCAAACTTTTCTTATAATCCAAATGAGCAGTTCTTC. Translating gives CASSWTSGRANFSYNPNEQFF.

This clonotype was detected many times. The CDR3 DNA reads as TGTGCCAGCAGTAAGGACAGGGGTAGTTACAATGAGCAGTTCTTC. Translating gives CASSKDRGSYNEQFF. The chain employs TRBV28 and TRBJ2-1, with TRBD1 matching 9 bases. In germline, CDR1 is MDHEN, CDR2 SYDVKM. V gave up 5 bases and J gave up 4 bases; unmatched junction bases: 6. This CDR3 is built from 15 residues.

This clonotype was seen repeatedly, ten times or more. One end of the junction is discordant with germline, which a read error may explain. The V gene is TRBV28, the J gene TRBJ1-5, with 7 bases lining up with TRBD1. The CDR3 has 14 amino acids. Germline V gene lookup returns CDR1 MDHEN and CDR2 SYDVKM. The CDR3 reads CVSSFQGGGQPQHF. In DNA, the CDR3 is TGTGTCAGCAGTTTCCAGGGGGGCGGTCAGCCCCAGCATTTT.

A note on this clonotype: This may come from a read error, since a much larger clone is one base off. The chain couples TRBV12-3 or TRBV12-4 to TRBJ2-7; D possibly matches TRBD1 or TRBD2 (6 bases each). This CDR3 region has 13 residues. The CDR3, as DNA: TGTGCCACCTCAGGTGTGGGGGGCACCGAGCAGCACTTC. It encodes CATSGVGGTEQHF.

About this clonotype itself: This may be a read error, as it is one base from a much larger clone. The chain links TRBV5-4 to TRBJ2-5; 7 bases map to TRBD2. Germline V gene lookup returns CDR1 SGHNT and CDR2 YYREEE (reference sequence). The CDR3 contains 15 residues. The CDR3 region has the DNA TGTGCCGGCAGCTTGGCTAGCGGACTGGGTGAGACCCAGTACTTC. Its protein product is CAGSLASGLGETQYF.

V usage is TRBV19 and J usage is TRBJ2-3; 11 bases match TRBD1. The trim removed 6 bases at V and 6 bases at J, leaving 5 bases unmatched. Germline V lookup: CDR1 LNHDA, CDR2 SQIVND (reference sequence). CDR3 size: 14 residues. CDR3 sequence (DNA): TGTGCCAGTAGCCGGGACAGGGGGTCCGATACGCAGTATTTT. This codes for CASSRDRGSDTQYF. Using reference TRBV19 and TRBJ2-3 for the parts outside the CDR3, the full variable domain is DGGITQSPKYLFRKEGQNVTLSCEQNLNHDAMYWYRQDPGQGLRLIYYSQIVNDFQKGDIAEGYSVSREKKESFPLTVTSAQKNPTAFYLCASSRDRGSDTQYFGPGTRLTVL.